The T cell receptor (beta chain) described here comes from a study of cytomegalovirus exposure and HLA in healthy donors. The study, taken as a whole, reports: In vitro testing confirmed a few CMV-associated chains as specific for CMV antigens.

Repertoires were generated with immunoSEQ multiplex PCR, while TCRdb's copy carries only in-frame clones and drops some. The top ten hold around 0.88% of the sample, which has some 310,000 clones, roughly 87% seen once. This clone was recorded once. The antigen remains unidentified. This CDR3 comprises 10 residues. The germline CDR1 and CDR2 sequences are SGDLS and YYNGEE. Trimming removed 7 bases from V and 8 bases from J; junction bases left unmatched: 0. The sequence derives from a man aged 25 to 40 in good health and CMV-seronegative. Sequenced: PBMCs. The chain carries TRBV9 and TRBJ2-1; 7 bases fit TRBD2. CDR3 in amino acids: CASGGDEQFF. Written as DNA, the CDR3 is TGTGCCAGCGGGGGGGATGAGCAGTTCTTC.